This TCR beta chain originates from a study of T cell responses to AZD1222 COVID-19 vaccine. The V gene's germline CDR1 is SEHNR and CDR2 FQNEAQ (reference sequence). The CDR3 is 13 amino acids. V dropped 3 bases and J dropped 7; count of bases not matched to a gene: 5. TCRdb's copy holds only in-frame clones and misses some; the assay was immunoSEQ multiplex PCR. The sample lists about 89,000 clones, 89% occurring once. The sample consisted of peripheral blood, taken 28 days after the second AZD1222 dose. The chain links TRBV7-9 to TRBJ1-2; 7 positions agree with TRBD1. This TCR was sampled from an adult who received the AZD1222 COVID-19 vaccine. The CDR3 nucleotides are TGTGCCAGCAGCTTGGAAGAGGGGGCTGGCTACACCTTC. Amino acid sequence: CASSLEEGAGYTF.